Shown below are 25 T cell receptor beta chains from a single sample sequenced in a study of control samples from healthy donors and cancer patients (dated by TCRdb to about 2020). Library construction relied on the immunoSEQ multiplex PCR assay. The source is immuneACCESS, and TCRdb retained only in-frame sequences with V and J called. Part of the clones is not carried over; for the studies checked, unresolved V genes explain less than half of this, and the remainder is unexplained. For this sample there are 75,000 to 100,000 clones; more than 85% appear just once. The ten largest make up roughly 1.3% of the sample. The sequencing input was blood. The receptor set was obtained from a woman between 50 and 59 years old in good health.

The chain uses TRBV5-6 and TRBJ1-2, with 7 bases that match TRBD1. In germline, CDR1 is SGHDT, CDR2 YYEEEE. This CDR3 contains 15 residues. Trimming took 4 bases from V and 4 from J; bases not matched to a gene: 10. In DNA, the CDR3 is TGTGCCAGCAGCGGCGACAGGGATTTCCGCTATGGCTACACCTTC. Protein: CASSGDRDFRYGYTF.

In DNA form, the CDR3 reads TGCGCCAGCAGCCAAGGTCTGGGGTCAGGAAATCAGCCCCAGCATTTT. The encoded protein is CASSQGLGSGNQPQHF. The chain recombines TRBV4-1 with TRBJ1-5; no reliable D call. Trimming removed 1 base from V and 4 bases from J, with 14 bases in between. Per the germline V gene, CDR1 is MGHRA and CDR2 is YSYEKL. The CDR3 runs to 16 residues.

The chain has TRBV4-2 and TRBJ1-1, with D possibly TRBD1 on 5 matching bases. Trimming pared 0 bases from V and 4 bases from J, leaving 12 bases between. The germline gives CDR1 LGHNA, CDR2 YNFKEQ. The CDR3 has 15 amino acids. CDR3 coding DNA: TGTGCCAGCAGCCAAGATGCCAGGGTGGGCACTGAAGCTTTCTTT. It codes for CASSQDARVGTEAFF.

The chain joins TRBV3-1 (or the pseudogene TRBV3-2) to TRBJ2-1, with TRBD1 identical over 10 bases. Per germline, CDR1 LGHDT and CDR2 YNNKEL (reference sequence). CDR3 length: 16 residues. Trimming cost V 0 bases and J 2 bases; bases outside gene matches: 1. The CDR3 nucleotides are TGTGCCAGCAGCCAAGAAGGACAGGGGGCCTACAATGAGCAGTTCTTC. Encoded protein: CASSQEGQGAYNEQFF.

The chain combines TRBV2 with TRBJ1-1; the match to TRBD1 covers 10 bases. The CDR3 length is 15 residues. Germline CDR1 is SNHLY and CDR2 is FYNNEI. V shed 2 bases, J shed 4 bases, and the junction held 4 bases outside the gene matches. Here the CDR3 reads CASSEWDRGPTEAFF. For the CDR3, the DNA is TGTGCCAGCAGTGAATGGGACAGGGGCCCCACTGAAGCTTTCTTT.

The genes are TRBV11-3 and TRBJ2-5, with TRBD2 matching 13 bases. The CDR3 has 16 amino acids. Germline-derived CDR1 and CDR2 are SGHNT and YENEEA. With V trimmed by 5 bases and J by 5 bases, 8 bases remained unmatched. The CDR3 DNA sequence: TGTGCCAGCAGCCCGAGGACTAGCGGGGGCCGGGAGACCCAGTACTTC. This encodes CASSPRTSGGRETQYF.

This chain connects TRBV4-3 to TRBJ2-2, with 8 bases aligning to TRBD1. CDR1 and CDR2 from the germline V gene are LGHNA and YSLEER. After removal of 0 bases from V and 3 bases from J, the junction contained 12 bases not matched to a gene. The CDR3 is 19 amino acids. The CDR3 is CASSQEVTGPGQDTGELFF. DNA for the CDR3: TGCGCCAGCAGCCAAGAAGTGACGGGCCCGGGACAGGACACCGGGGAGCTGTTTTTT.

V usage is TRBV3-1 (or the pseudogene TRBV3-2) and J usage is TRBJ1-2; D not certain. The germline gives CDR1 LGHDT, CDR2 YNNKEL (reference sequence). With 0 bases removed from V and 7 bases from J, the gap between germline ends came to 15 bases. This CDR3 is 15 amino acids long. The CDR3 sequence: CASSQDLGREGGYTF. DNA of the CDR3: TGTGCCAGCAGCCAAGATCTGGGAAGGGAGGGTGGCTACACCTTC.

The genes are TRBV5-1 and TRBJ1-2, with 8 bases matching TRBD1. The trim removed 0 bases at V and 6 bases at J, leaving 4 bases unmatched. Germline CDR1 is SGHRS and CDR2 is YFSETQ. The CDR3 loop spans 14 amino acids. Here the CDR3 reads CASSLEAGGDGYTF. Written as DNA, the CDR3 is TGCGCCAGCAGCTTGGAGGCAGGGGGCGATGGCTACACCTTC.

The chain has TRBV20-1 and TRBJ1-2, with TRBD1 as a possible D gene (5 bases). V lost 1 base and J lost 5, with 5 bases in between. CDR1 is DFQATT, CDR2 SNEGSKA, per germline (reference sequence). CDR3 length: 11 residues. CDR3 loop: CSARGQYGYTF. The CDR3 nucleotides read TGCAGTGCTAGAGGACAGTATGGCTACACCTTC.

The V gene is TRBV2, the J gene TRBJ1-1; D uncertain. V shed 7 bases and J shed 3 bases, with 12 bases lying between them. The CDR3 is 13 amino acids. Germline V CDR1 and CDR2: SNHLY, FYNNEI. The CDR3 here is CASTPERDTEAFF. CDR3 in DNA: TGTGCCAGCACCCCTGAACGCGACACTGAAGCTTTCTTT.

The chain links TRBV2 to TRBJ2-6, with 11 bases lining up with TRBD1. Germline assignment: CDR1 SNHLY and CDR2 FYNNEI. CDR3 length equals 17 residues. V trimming: 4 bases; J trimming: 4 bases; junction bases outside the gene matches: 6. The CDR3 loop is CASSVRDRGRGANVLTF. Written as DNA, the CDR3 is TGTGCCAGCAGTGTACGGGACAGGGGGAGAGGGGCCAACGTCCTGACTTTC.

This clone was seen a handful of times. This rearrangement joins TRBV12-3 or TRBV12-4 to TRBJ1-1, with a possible D match to TRBD1 (5 bases). Trimming cost V 0 bases and J 3 bases, with 5 bases left between them. The CDR3 runs 13 residues. In DNA, the CDR3 is TGTGCCAGCAGTTTAGCAGGGGACACTGAAGCTTTCTTT. This codes for CASSLAGDTEAFF.

V and J are TRBV7-3 and TRBJ2-2; D gene unclear. The CDR3 contains 14 residues. Germline assignment: CDR1 SGHTA and CDR2 FQGTGA. V lost 1 base and J 2 bases, leaving 5 bases between the germline ends. The CDR3 bases are TGTGCCAGCAGCTTAAGAGGAAACACCGGGGAGCTGTTTTTT. Residues: CASSLRGNTGELFF.

The genes are TRBV19 and TRBJ1-2, with 11 bases fitting TRBD1. CDR1 is LNHDA, CDR2 SQIVND, per germline (reference sequence). V was clipped by 3 bases and J by 7 bases; unmatched bases: 7. CDR3 length: 15 residues. CDR3 in amino acids: CASSIADRGRVGYTF. In nucleotides, the CDR3 is TGTGCCAGTAGTATCGCGGACAGGGGGCGTGTTGGCTACACCTTC.

The table lists this clone with a count of one. J is TRBJ2-3 and V is TRBV15; 8 nucleotides agree with TRBD2. The CDR3 has 16 amino acids. Germline V gene sequence: CDR1 LNHNV, CDR2 YYDKDF (reference sequence). With V trimmed by 1 base and J by 0 bases, 3 bases remained unmatched. The CDR3 here is CATSRGASGSTDTQYF. CDR3 bases: TGTGCCACCAGCAGAGGGGCTAGCGGGAGCACAGATACGCAGTATTTT.

The V gene is TRBV5-1, the J gene TRBJ1-5, with no clear D. The CDR3 spans 14 residues. Germline V gene lookup returns CDR1 SGHRS and CDR2 YFSETQ. Trimming removed 1 base from V and 8 bases from J, with 13 bases in between. CDR3 protein: CASSLNLQSKPQHF. The DNA for the CDR3 is TGCGCCAGCAGCTTGAACCTACAAAGTAAGCCCCAGCATTTT.

About this clone: The same CDR3 can be traced to other DNA sequences in this sample. The chain links TRBV28 to TRBJ1-5; D may be TRBD1 (5 bases). Trimming took 4 bases from V and 9 from J, leaving 22 bases between them. CDR1 is MDHEN, CDR2 SYDVKM, per germline. The length of the CDR3 is 16 residues. The CDR3 loop reads CASSSIQKTAGRPQHF. As DNA, the CDR3 is TGTGCCAGCAGTTCCATCCAAAAGACAGCGGGTCGGCCCCAGCATTTT.

The chain is built from TRBV7-6 and TRBJ1-2; 7 nucleotides match TRBD1. Trimming removed 4 bases from V and 7 bases from J; junction bases left unmatched: 12. The germline gives CDR1 SGHVS, CDR2 FNYEAQ. The CDR3 runs 15 residues. CDR3 in amino acids: CASSSGVVSGGGYTF. The CDR3 DNA is TGTGCCAGCAGCTCCGGGGTGGTCTCAGGGGGTGGCTACACCTTC.

Notes on this clone: At one end, the junction sequence differs from germline, possibly due to a read error. This chain connects TRBV28 to TRBJ2-7; TRBD2 agrees at 9 bases. The CDR3 totals 14 residues. CDR1 is MDHEN and CDR2 is SYDVKM in the germline V gene. This CDR3 reads CASTLAGASYEQYF. In DNA, the CDR3 is TGTGCCAGCACTTTAGCGGGGGCCTCCTACGAGCAGTACTTC.

The chain carries TRBV3-1 (or the pseudogene TRBV3-2) and TRBJ2-7, with D possibly being TRBD1 (6 bases). V was trimmed by 4 bases and J by 1 base, leaving 17 bases between them. The germline CDR1 and CDR2 sequences are LGHDT and YNNKEL (reference sequence). This CDR3 region has 16 residues. The CDR3 sequence is CASSPRPQGRSYEQYF. The CDR3 DNA follows: TGTGCCAGCAGCCCCCGACCGCAGGGGCGTTCCTACGAGCAGTACTTC.

Here the CDR3 DNA reads TGTGCCAGCAGCCTCAGTTCAAACTATGGCTACACCTTC. The encoded protein is CASSLSSNYGYTF. The rearrangement links TRBV11-3 to TRBJ1-2, with unresolved D. The CDR3 is made up of 13 amino acids. CDR1 and CDR2 from the germline V gene are SGHNT and YENEEA. V was shortened by 5 bases and J by 2 bases, with 9 bases between the two germline ends.

The V call is TRBV29-1, the J call TRBJ2-2; D could derive from TRBD1 or TRBD2 (5 bases each). V lost 6 bases to trimming and J lost 6 bases, with 14 bases between them. The germline V gene has CDR1 SQVTM and CDR2 ANQGSEA. The CDR3 extends over 13 amino acids. CDR3 DNA sequence: TGCAGCGTCGTTGGGACCGGGGCCGGGGAGCTGTTTTTT. Its translation is CSVVGTGAGELFF.

With regard to this clone: A read error may account for a junction end that differs from germline. The V call is TRBV19, the J call TRBJ2-7, with TRBD2 as a possible D gene (6 bases). The CDR3 has 14 amino acids. Per the germline V gene, CDR1 is LNHDA and CDR2 is SQIVND (reference sequence). Written as DNA, the CDR3 is TGTGCCAGTAGCGGCCCTAGCGACTCCTACGAGCACTACTTC. As protein: CASSGPSDSYEHYF.

CDR3 protein: CASSFQGNQPQHF. The CDR3 DNA sequence: TGTGCCAGCAGCTTCCAGGGCAATCAGCCCCAGCATTTT. The chain carries TRBV7-8 and TRBJ1-5; D is ambiguous. The CDR3 is 13 amino acids. Trimming removed 3 bases at V and 2 bases at J, with 5 bases between. Looked up from germline, CDR1 is SGHVS and CDR2 is FQNEAQ.